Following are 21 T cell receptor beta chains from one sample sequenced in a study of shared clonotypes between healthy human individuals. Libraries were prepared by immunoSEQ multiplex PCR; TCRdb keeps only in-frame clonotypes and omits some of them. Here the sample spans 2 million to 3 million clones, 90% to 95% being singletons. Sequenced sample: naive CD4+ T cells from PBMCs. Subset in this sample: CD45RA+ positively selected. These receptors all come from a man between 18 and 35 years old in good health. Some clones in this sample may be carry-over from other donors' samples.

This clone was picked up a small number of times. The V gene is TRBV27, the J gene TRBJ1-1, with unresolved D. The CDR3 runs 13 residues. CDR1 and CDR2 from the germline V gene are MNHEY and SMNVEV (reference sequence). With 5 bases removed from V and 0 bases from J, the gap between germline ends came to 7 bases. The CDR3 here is CASSVQVNTEAFF. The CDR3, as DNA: TGTGCCAGCAGTGTCCAAGTGAACACTGAAGCTTTCTTT.

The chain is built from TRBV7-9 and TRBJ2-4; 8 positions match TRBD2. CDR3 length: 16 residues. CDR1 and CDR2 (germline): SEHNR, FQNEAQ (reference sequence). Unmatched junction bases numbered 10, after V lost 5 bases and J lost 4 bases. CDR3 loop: CASSPSPTSAKNIQYF. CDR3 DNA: TGTGCCAGCAGCCCAAGCCCGACTAGCGCTAAAAACATTCAGTACTTC. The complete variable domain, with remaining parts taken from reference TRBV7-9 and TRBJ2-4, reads DTGVSQNPRHKITKRGQNVTFRCDPISEHNRLYWYRQTLGQGPEFLTYFQNEAQLEKSRLLSDRFSAERPKGSFSTLEIQRTEQGDSAMYLCASSPSPTSAKNIQYFGAGTRLSVL.

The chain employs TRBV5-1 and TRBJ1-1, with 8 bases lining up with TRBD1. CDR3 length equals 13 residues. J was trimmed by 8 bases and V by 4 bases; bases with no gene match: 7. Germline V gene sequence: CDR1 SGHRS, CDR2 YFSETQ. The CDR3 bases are TGCGCCAGCAGCCTAGGACAGGGCAGGGAAGCTTTCTTT. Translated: CASSLGQGREAFF.

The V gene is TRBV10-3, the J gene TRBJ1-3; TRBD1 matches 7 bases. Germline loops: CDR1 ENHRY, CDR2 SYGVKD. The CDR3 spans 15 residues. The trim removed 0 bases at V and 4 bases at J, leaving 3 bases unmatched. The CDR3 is CAISESTGVGNTIYF. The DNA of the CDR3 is TGTGCCATCAGTGAGTCTACAGGGGTCGGAAACACCATATATTTT.

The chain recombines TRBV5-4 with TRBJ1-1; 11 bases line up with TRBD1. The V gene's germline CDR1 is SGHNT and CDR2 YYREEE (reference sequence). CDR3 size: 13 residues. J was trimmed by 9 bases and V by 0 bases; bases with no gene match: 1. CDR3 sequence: CASSLGTGGKAFF. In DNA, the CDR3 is TGTGCCAGCAGCTTGGGGACAGGGGGCAAAGCTTTCTTT.

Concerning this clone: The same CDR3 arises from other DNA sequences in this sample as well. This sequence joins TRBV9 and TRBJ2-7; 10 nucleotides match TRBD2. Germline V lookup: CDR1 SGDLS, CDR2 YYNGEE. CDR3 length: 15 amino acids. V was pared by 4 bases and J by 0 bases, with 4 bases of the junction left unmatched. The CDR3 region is CASSPRTSGSYEQYF. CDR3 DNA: TGTGCCAGCAGCCCTCGGACTAGCGGCTCCTACGAGCAGTACTTC.

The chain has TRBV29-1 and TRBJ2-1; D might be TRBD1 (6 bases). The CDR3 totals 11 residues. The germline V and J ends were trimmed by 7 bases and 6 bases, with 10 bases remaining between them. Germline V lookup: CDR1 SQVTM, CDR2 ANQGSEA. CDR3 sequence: CSAPQGNEQFF. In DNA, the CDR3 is TGCAGCGCACCACAGGGCAATGAGCAGTTCTTC.

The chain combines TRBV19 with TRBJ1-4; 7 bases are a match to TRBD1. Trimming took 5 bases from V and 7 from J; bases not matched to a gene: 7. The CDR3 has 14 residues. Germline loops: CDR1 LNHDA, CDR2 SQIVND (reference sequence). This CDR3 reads CASSATGSGEKLFF. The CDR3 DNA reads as TGTGCCAGTAGTGCGACAGGGTCTGGTGAAAAACTGTTTTTT.

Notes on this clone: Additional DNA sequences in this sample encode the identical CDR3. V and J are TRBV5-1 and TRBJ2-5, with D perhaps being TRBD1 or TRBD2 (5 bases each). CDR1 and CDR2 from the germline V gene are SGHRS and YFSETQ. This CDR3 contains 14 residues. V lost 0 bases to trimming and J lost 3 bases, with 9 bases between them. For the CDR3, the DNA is TGCGCCAGCAGCTTGGGAGGGACCGAAGAGACCCAGTACTTC. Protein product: CASSLGGTEETQYF.

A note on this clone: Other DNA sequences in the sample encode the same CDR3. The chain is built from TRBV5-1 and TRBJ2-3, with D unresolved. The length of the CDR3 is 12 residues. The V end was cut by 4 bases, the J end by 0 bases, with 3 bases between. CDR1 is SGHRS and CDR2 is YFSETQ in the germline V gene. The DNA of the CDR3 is TGCGCCAGCAGCCATAGCACAGATACGCAGTATTTT. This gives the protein CASSHSTDTQYF.

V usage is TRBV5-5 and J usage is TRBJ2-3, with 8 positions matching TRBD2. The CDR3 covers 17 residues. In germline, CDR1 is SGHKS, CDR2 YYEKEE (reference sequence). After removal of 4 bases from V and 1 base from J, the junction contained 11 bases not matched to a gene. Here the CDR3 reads CASSKREGRGGTDTQYF. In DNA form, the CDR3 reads TGTGCCAGCAGCAAACGGGAGGGGAGAGGAGGCACAGATACGCAGTATTTT.

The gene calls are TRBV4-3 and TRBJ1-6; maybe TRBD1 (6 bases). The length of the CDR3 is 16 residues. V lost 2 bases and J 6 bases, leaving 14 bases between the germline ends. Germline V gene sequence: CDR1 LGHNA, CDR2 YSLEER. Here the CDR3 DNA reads TGCGCCAGCAGCCAAACCCCACAGGGCCGTAATTCACCCCTCCACTTT. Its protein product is CASSQTPQGRNSPLHF.

The CDR3 is CASSDLRKNTEAFF. CDR3 nucleotides: TGTGCCAGCAGTGACTTAAGAAAGAACACTGAAGCTTTCTTT. The rearrangement uses TRBV6-4 and TRBJ1-1; no clear D. The CDR3 covers 14 residues. Deletions cut 1 base from V and 1 base from J, with 7 bases between. Germline-derived CDR1 and CDR2 are MRHNA and SNTAGT.

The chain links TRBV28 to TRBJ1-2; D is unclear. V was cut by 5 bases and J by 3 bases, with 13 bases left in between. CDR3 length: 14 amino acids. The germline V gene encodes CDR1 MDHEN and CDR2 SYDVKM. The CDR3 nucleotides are TGTGCCAGCAGTCCCACCGCAGAGTACTATGGCTACACCTTC. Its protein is CASSPTAEYYGYTF.

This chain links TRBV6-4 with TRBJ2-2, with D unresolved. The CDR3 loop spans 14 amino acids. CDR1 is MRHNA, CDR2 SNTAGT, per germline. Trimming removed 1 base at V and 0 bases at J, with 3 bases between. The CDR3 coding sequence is TGTGCCAGCAGTGACTTCCCGAACACCGGGGAGCTGTTTTTT. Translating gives CASSDFPNTGELFF.

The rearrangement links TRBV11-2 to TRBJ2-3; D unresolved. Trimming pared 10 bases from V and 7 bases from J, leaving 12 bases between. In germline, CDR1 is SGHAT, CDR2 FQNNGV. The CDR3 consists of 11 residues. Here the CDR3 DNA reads TGTGCCAACAGTCAAGGGAATACGCAGTATTTT. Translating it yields CANSQGNTQYF. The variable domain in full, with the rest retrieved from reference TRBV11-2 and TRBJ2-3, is EAGVAQSPRYKIIEKRQSVAFWCNPISGHATLYWYQQILGQGPKLLIQFQNNGVVDDSQLPKDRFSAERLKGVDSTLKIQPAKLEDSAVYLCANSQGNTQYFGPGTRLTVL.

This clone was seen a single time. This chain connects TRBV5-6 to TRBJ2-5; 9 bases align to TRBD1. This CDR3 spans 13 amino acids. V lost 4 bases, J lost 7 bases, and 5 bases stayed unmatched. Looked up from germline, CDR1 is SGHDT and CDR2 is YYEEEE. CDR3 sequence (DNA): TGTGCCAGCAGCCAGGCGGGACAGGGGACCCAGTACTTC. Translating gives CASSQAGQGTQYF.

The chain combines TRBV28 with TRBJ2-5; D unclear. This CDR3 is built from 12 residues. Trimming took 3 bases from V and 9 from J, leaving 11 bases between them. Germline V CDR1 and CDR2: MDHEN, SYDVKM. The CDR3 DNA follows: TGTGCCAGCAGTTTGGGGTCGGCTTCCCAGTACTTC. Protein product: CASSLGSASQYF.

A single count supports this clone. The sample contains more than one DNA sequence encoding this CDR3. This CDR3 is CASSLNTGANVLTF. The CDR3 coding sequence is TGTGCCAGCAGCTTAAACACTGGGGCCAACGTCCTGACTTTC. V gene TRBV7-3 combines with J gene TRBJ2-6; no reliable D call. Trimming removed 1 base from V and 2 bases from J, with 3 bases in between. This CDR3 has 14 residues. The V gene's germline CDR1 is SGHTA and CDR2 FQGTGA. Together with reference TRBV7-3 and TRBJ2-6, the CDR3 gives the full variable domain: GAGVSQTPSNKVTEKGKYVELRCDPISGHTALYWYRQSLGQGPEFLIYFQGTGAADDSGLPNDRFFAVRPEGSVSTLKIQRTERGDSAVYLCASSLNTGANVLTFGAGSRLTVL.

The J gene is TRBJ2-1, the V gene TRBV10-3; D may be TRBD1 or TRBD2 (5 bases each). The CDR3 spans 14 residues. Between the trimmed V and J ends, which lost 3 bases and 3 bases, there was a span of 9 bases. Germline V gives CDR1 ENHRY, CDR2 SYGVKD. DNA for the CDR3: TGTGCCATCAGTGACCAGAGGGGCTACAATGAGCAGTTCTTC. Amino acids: CAISDQRGYNEQFF.

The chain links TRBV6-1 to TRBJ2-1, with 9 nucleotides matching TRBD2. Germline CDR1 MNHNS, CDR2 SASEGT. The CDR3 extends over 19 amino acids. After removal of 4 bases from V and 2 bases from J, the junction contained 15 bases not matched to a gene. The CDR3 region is CASSVRGSGSFVPYNEQFF. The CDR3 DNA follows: TGTGCCAGCAGTGTGCGGGGTAGCGGGAGTTTTGTACCCTACAATGAGCAGTTCTTC.